The rows below give T cell receptor beta chains drawn from one sample of a study of T cell clones after liver transplantation. The protocol was immunoSEQ multiplex PCR, while the TCRdb copy is restricted to in-frame clones and leaves out a portion. The sample has around 70,000 clones; 92% are singletons. The source was CD4+ T cells from blood, collected approximately 26 months after liver transplant. Source of these receptors: a human patient who received a liver transplant. Part of the T cells may come from the graft donor. The CDR3 runs from the conserved cysteine through the conserved F or W. The order of the fields is D gene, clone size, V gene, J gene, CDR3 protein, CDR3 DNA. A D gene is named only where the DNA matches it firmly. The size of a clone is reported for some rows only, either as once, few or many, or as a class for expanded clones.

NA	NA	TRBV16	TRBJ2-7	CASSPQVSSYEQYF	TGTGCCAGCAGCCCTCAGGTCAGCTCCTACGAGCAGTACTTC
TRBD1	NA	TRBV7-3	TRBJ1-1	CASSLGQMNTEAFF	TGTGCCAGCAGCTTGGGACAGATGAACACTGAAGCTTTCTTT
TRBD2	NA	TRBV11-3	TRBJ2-7	CASSFLAGPEVSHEQYF	TGTGCCAGCAGCTTCCTAGCGGGACCAGAAGTAAGCCACGAGCAGTACTTC
TRBD1	few	TRBV5-1	TRBJ1-5	CASSLGDRDQPQHF	TGCGCCAGCAGCTTGGGGGACAGGGATCAGCCCCAGCATTTT
TRBD1	NA	TRBV23-1	TRBJ1-2	CASRPDRGLNSDYGYTF	TGCGCCAGCAGACCTGACAGGGGCCTCAACTCTGACTATGGCTACACCTTC
TRBD2	NA	TRBV7-9	TRBJ2-7	CASSSPVAGDTYEQYF	TGTGCCAGCAGCTCGCCCGTAGCGGGAGACACCTACGAGCAGTACTTC
NA	NA	TRBV7-2	TRBJ2-3	CASSQGQFGPDTQYF	TGTGCCAGCAGCCAGGGACAATTCGGCCCAGATACGCAGTATTTT
TRBD2	NA	TRBV9	TRBJ2-3	CASSLLAGGRGTQYF	TGTGCCAGCAGCCTACTAGCGGGAGGGCGAGGTACGCAGTATTTT
TRBD1	NA	TRBV4-2	TRBJ2-7	CASTQDPGQGYEQYF	TGTGCCAGCACCCAAGATCCGGGACAGGGGTACGAGCAGTACTTC
TRBD2	NA	TRBV5-1	TRBJ2-1	CASSSGLAINEQFF	TGCGCCAGCAGCTCGGGACTAGCGATCAATGAGCAGTTCTTC
NA	NA	TRBV19	TRBJ1-3	CASSLRGFGNTIYF	TGTGCCAGTAGTCTAAGGGGTTTCGGAAACACCATATATTTT
TRBD2	NA	TRBV2	TRBJ2-1	CASSEPSGRAFYNEQFF	TGTGCCAGCAGTGAACCCAGCGGGAGGGCCTTCTACAATGAGCAGTTCTTC
TRBD1	few	TRBV5-5	TRBJ2-2	CASSLLVGGNTGELFF	TGTGCCAGCAGCTTGTTAGTAGGGGGCAACACCGGGGAGCTGTTTTTT
NA	NA	TRBV10-3	TRBJ1-2	CASRDYGYTF	TGTGCTTCAAGAGACTATGGCTACACCTTC
TRBD2	NA	TRBV5-4	TRBJ2-7	CASSSKDGGGEQYF	TGTGCCAGCAGCTCAAAGGACGGCGGGGGCGAGCAGTACTTC
NA	once	TRBV6-5	TRBJ2-5	CASRQSGTQKETQYF	TGTGCCAGCAGACAAAGCGGTACCCAGAAAGAGACCCAGTACTTC
NA	NA	TRBV29-1	TRBJ1-3	CSGGPPGGNTIYF	TGCAGCGGTGGACCCCCCGGTGGAAACACCATATATTTT
NA	NA	TRBV5-1	TRBJ2-1	CASSLQPETSNEQFF	TGCGCCAGCAGCTTGCAGCCCGAGACTAGCAATGAGCAGTTCTTC
NA	NA	TRBV5-1	TRBJ1-2	CASSLTTGGGYTF	TGCGCCAGCAGCTTGACGACAGGTGGTGGCTACACCTTC
TRBD1	NA	TRBV7-9	TRBJ2-7	CASSQPPRGQGNIYEQYF	TGTGCCAGCAGCCAACCCCCCCGTGGACAGGGGAACATTTACGAGCAGTACTTC
NA	once	TRBV28	TRBJ2-5	CASSLSVRGKETQYF	TGTGCCAGCAGTTTATCCGTCCGGGGGAAAGAGACCCAGTACTTC
NA	NA	TRBV19	TRBJ1-4	CASSPRAGGEKLFF	TGTGCCAGTAGTCCCCGGGCAGGCGGTGAAAAACTGTTTTTT
NA	NA	TRBV5-1	TRBJ2-2	CASSLEGGTGELFF	TGCGCCAGCAGCTTGGAGGGTGGCACCGGGGAGCTGTTTTTT
NA	NA	TRBV2	TRBJ2-7	CASSVQGTSYEQYF	TGTGCCAGCAGTGTGCAGGGGACATCCTACGAGCAGTACTTC
NA	NA	TRBV11-2	TRBJ1-1	CASSYGVSWAFF	TGTGCCAGCAGCTACGGGGTAAGCTGGGCTTTCTTT
TRBD1	once	TRBV12-5	TRBJ1-2	CASGLTGEDGYTF	TGTGCTAGTGGTTTGACAGGGGAGGATGGCTACACCTTC
TRBD1	once	TRBV4-2	TRBJ2-7	CASSPLSQGAGEQYF	TGTGCCAGCAGTCCCCTCTCGCAGGGGGCGGGTGAGCAGTACTTC
NA	NA	TRBV28	TRBJ1-2	CASSLKANYGYTF	TGTGCCAGCAGTTTAAAGGCTAACTATGGCTACACCTTC
TRBD2	NA	TRBV11-2	TRBJ2-2	CASRGLAGNTGELFF	TGTGCCAGCAGGGGACTAGCGGGAAACACCGGGGAGCTGTTTTTT
NA	NA	TRBV28	TRBJ1-5	CASIQTGAQGKRAHQPQHF	TGTGCCAGCATCCAGACAGGCGCCCAAGGCAAAAGGGCACACCAGCCCCAGCATTTT
NA	NA	TRBV9	TRBJ2-5	CASSVGTGSALQETQYF	TGTGCCAGCAGCGTAGGAACTGGGTCAGCTCTTCAAGAGACCCAGTACTTC
NA	NA	TRBV30	TRBJ2-7	CAWSAGRYEQYF	TGTGCCTGGAGTGCGGGGCGCTACGAGCAGTACTTC
NA	NA	TRBV18	TRBJ1-2	CASSPNGGGYGYTF	TGTGCCAGCTCACCAAACGGGGGCGGGTATGGCTACACCTTC
TRBD2	NA	TRBV27	TRBJ2-7	CASTGAGVNHEQYF	TGTGCCAGCACGGGAGCGGGAGTGAACCACGAGCAGTACTTC
TRBD1	NA	TRBV7-2	TRBJ1-5	CASSRDSSNQPQHF	TGTGCCAGCAGCCGGGACAGTAGCAATCAGCCCCAGCATTTT
NA	NA	TRBV28	TRBJ1-2	CASRRVSNYGYTF	TGTGCCAGCAGACGCGTTTCAAACTATGGCTACACCTTC
NA	NA	TRBV5-1	TRBJ2-2	CASSLGVAPNTGELFF	TGCGCCAGCAGCCTCGGGGTAGCGCCAAACACCGGGGAGCTGTTTTTT
TRBD2	NA	TRBV15	TRBJ2-7	CATSRDRTSGRNF	TGTGCCACCAGCAGAGATCGGACTAGCGGGAGAAACTTC
NA	NA	TRBV27	TRBJ1-1	CASSLAMRDTEAFF	TGTGCCAGCAGTCTGGCTATGAGAGACACTGAAGCTTTCTTT
NA	NA	TRBV9	TRBJ2-3	CASSVQGFRADTQYF	TGTGCCAGCAGCGTACAGGGGTTCAGGGCAGATACGCAGTATTTT
NA	NA	TRBV4-2	TRBJ2-5	CASSQRGGKTQYF	TGTGCCAGCAGCCAAAGAGGGGGGAAGACCCAGTACTTC
TRBD2	NA	TRBV9	TRBJ2-7	CASSVGVAGAYEQYF	TGTGCCAGCAGCGTAGGTGTAGCGGGGGCCTACGAGCAGTACTTC
TRBD1	NA	TRBV11-2	TRBJ2-7	CASSLGRGRLVAYEQYF	TGTGCCAGCAGCTTAGGCAGGGGGCGACTAGTAGCCTACGAGCAGTACTTC
TRBD2	NA	TRBV7-9	TRBJ2-2	CASSLRLAGTNTGELFF	TGTGCCAGCAGCTTAAGACTAGCGGGGACGAACACCGGGGAGCTGTTTTTT
NA	NA	TRBV28	TRBJ2-7	CASSQPGPHPSEQYF	TGTGCCAGCAGTCAACCGGGCCCCCACCCAAGCGAGCAGTACTTC
TRBD2	NA	TRBV25-1	TRBJ2-1	CASSESLADYNEQFF	TGTGCCAGCAGTGAATCCCTAGCGGATTACAATGAGCAGTTCTTC
NA	NA	TRBV29-1	TRBJ2-5	CSVDGGEETQYF	TGCAGCGTTGACGGGGGTGAAGAGACCCAGTACTTC
NA	NA	TRBV2	TRBJ2-1	CASMLYGSFYNEQFF	TGTGCCAGCATGCTGTATGGGAGTTTCTACAATGAGCAGTTCTTC
NA	NA	TRBV29-1	TRBJ1-2	CSVDRAGGNYGYTF	TGCAGCGTTGATAGGGCGGGTGGGAACTATGGCTACACCTTC
TRBD2	NA	TRBV11-2	TRBJ2-1	CASSNGLVGNEQFF	TGTGCCAGCAGCAACGGACTAGTGGGGAATGAGCAGTTCTTC
NA	NA	TRBV7-2	TRBJ2-1	CASSLARPAPGEQFF	TGTGCCAGCAGCTTAGCCCGTCCAGCGCCTGGGGAGCAGTTCTTC
NA	NA	TRBV19	TRBJ1-1	CASSIDGGTEAFF	TGTGCCAGTAGTATTGATGGGGGTACTGAAGCTTTCTTT
TRBD2	NA	TRBV7-9	TRBJ2-1	CASSLELAGGEQFF	TGTGCCAGCAGCTTAGAACTAGCGGGAGGGGAGCAGTTCTTC
TRBD2	NA	TRBV2	TRBJ2-2	CASSAGGGGRALTGELFF	TGTGCCAGCAGTGCGGGGGGCGGCGGGAGGGCCCTCACCGGGGAGCTGTTTTTT
TRBD1	NA	TRBV28	TRBJ2-2	CASSLWSLDRGPGELFF	TGTGCCAGCAGTTTATGGAGTTTGGACAGGGGACCCGGGGAGCTGTTTTTT
NA	NA	TRBV29-1	TRBJ1-1	CSVPPGHPNTEAFF	TGCAGCGTCCCTCCGGGACACCCGAACACTGAAGCTTTCTTT
TRBD2	NA	TRBV5-1	TRBJ2-3	CASSLETSGPDTQYF	TGCGCCAGCAGCTTGGAGACTAGCGGACCAGATACGCAGTATTTT
NA	NA	TRBV5-1	TRBJ1-4	CASSLGVTNEKLFF	TGCGCCAGCAGCTTAGGGGTCACTAATGAAAAACTGTTTTTT
NA	NA	TRBV10-2	TRBJ2-3	CASSDDSLAGADTQYF	TGCGCCAGCAGTGACGACAGCCTGGCGGGCGCAGATACGCAGTATTTT
TRBD1	NA	TRBV18	TRBJ2-1	CASSPNERDRELF	TGTGCCAGCTCACCAAATGAAAGGGACAGGGAACTCTTC